Described below is a single TCR beta chain sequence and its context. This clonotype was picked up a small number of times. The antigen it binds to is not known. No much larger clone is present one base from it, and per-base qualities are unavailable. The donors were about 40 Caucasian individuals from Russia, aged 6 to 90 years, who were systemically healthy. Each donor gave around 9 milliliters of peripheral blood, collected into EDTA-treated Vacutainer tubes. PBMCs were isolated by Ficoll-Paque density-gradient centrifugation, with at least 6 million obtained per sample. Trizol reagent was used to extract total RNA from PBMCs, with at least 5 micrograms per sample. Naive CD45RAhigh/CD27high T cell percentages were measured by flow cytometry on a PBMC aliquot from every donor. The CDR3 runs 16 amino acids, cysteine and phenylalanine included. CDR3 DNA only is kept here, 48 bases in frame from base 1. V has 10 bases trimmed and J has 0 bases trimmed; junction bases matching no gene number 9. Reading the germline V gene gives CDR1 MDHEN and CDR2 SYDVKM.

The protocol used for the library was 5' RACE. These reads were obtained on an Illumina HiSeq 2500. A second roughly 6 to 11 cycle PCR used a sample-barcoded 5' primer and a J-beta primer mix. Each TCR beta cDNA molecule received a unique molecular identifier from a template-switch 5' adaptor carrying 12 random nucleotides. At least 2.5 million CDR3-containing paired-end reads were obtained from each sample. First-strand cDNA synthesis was performed from all RNA using the Mint cDNA synthesis kit, with priming by a TRBC-specific oligonucleotide. Following uracil-DNA glycosylase treatment, all cDNA underwent a first 18-cycle PCR with the universal primers M1SS and BC2_uni_R. The source study handled its data this way. For normalization, 1 million high-quality reads, each with a distinct molecular identifier, were randomly selected from each sample. Instead of being binned into consensus sequences, reads that shared molecular identifiers were thrown out. MiTCR, with a Q25 quality threshold and the strictest error-elimination algorithm, was used for CDR3 identification, clonotype clustering and error correction. A nonparametric unseen species model with Euler transformation was used to estimate a lower bound on total TCR beta diversity. In-frame beta chains were kept once TCRdb had trimmed the public reads at Q25 with fastp and called clones with MiXCR. Every CDR3 protein is listed once, alongside the most common genes and DNA of its rows. The V and J calls follow TCRdb's processing rather than the paper's. In this sample the table shows approximately 800,000 distinct CDR3 sequences, roughly 24% of which occur a single time. Clones ranked in the top ten supply over 2.5% of the sample.

The data originate from a study of blood T cells in healthy people across ages (dated by TCRdb to about 2015). For the wider study: In model experiments, template switching captured about one uniquely barcoded TCR beta cDNA molecule for every two T cells. To track age-related changes in TCR beta repertoire diversity, the study relied on deep sequencing normalized with unique cDNA molecular identifiers. The donors were divided into four age groups: young (average roughly 17 years), middle-aged (around 41), aged (approximately 64) and long-lived (nearly 85). Two additional independent replicas of 1 million unique cDNA reads from the same blood draw were analyzed for two donors (one aged 18 to 30 and one aged 80 or older). Results the study describes overall, beyond this receptor: There was a strong correlation between observed TCR beta diversity and the percentage of naive T cells measured by flow cytometry. As age increased, observed TCR beta diversity per million T cells dropped in a roughly linear way, and a significant reduction was already evident by age roughly 40. Total diversity estimates from one million sequenced T cells were considered lower bounds and underestimates. Conclusive comparison of naive and antigen-experienced compartments was prevented by the profiling of bulk unsorted PBMCs. Because the CMV infection status of the donors was unknown, age-related changes in expanded clonotypes may potentially have been confounded. Compared with the aged group, the long-lived group had more naive CD4+ T cells, fewer expanded clones and increased TCR diversity, suggesting age selection.

The data were also submitted as part of a second study, on T cells of mothers and their children. As noted in the second study: Donors were nine systemically healthy Caucasian individuals: three mothers and their six children. cDNA synthesis used all of the extracted RNA, with 1.5 ug of RNA in each 15 ul reaction. Sample barcodes and 2-4 random nucleotides were added via the M1S primer in the second PCR. More than 8 million TCR beta CDR3 reads were obtained from each mother, and millions of reads were obtained from each child. Thymic selection similarly shapes TCR recombination output in related and unrelated pairs, with minor effect from inherited differences. Normalized repertoire overlap in related mother-child pairs was always slightly higher than in unrelated mother-child pairs, but the difference was never significant. No persistent microchimeric T cell clones were found, with a detection sensitivity of approximately 95 clones per million clonotypes. To look for features that set related mother-child pairs apart from unrelated individuals, the researchers ran deep NGS to compare the TCR beta repertoires of mothers and children. The mean age was roughly 36 +/- 4 years for the mothers and approximately 11 +/- 4 years for the children. After adapter ligation with NEBNext reagents, the libraries were sequenced on Illumina HiSeq 2000 with 100+100 nt paired-end reads. Mother and child libraries were prepared a month apart and sequenced in separate runs to prevent cross-contamination. For each donor, somewhere between roughly 500,000 and 2,100,000 distinct TCR beta clonotypes were identified. Naive TCR beta clonotypes were estimated from low-frequency clonotypes matched to each donor's FACS-determined naive share, without sorting.

The specimen sequenced was blood. The receptor chain draws on TRBV28 and TRBJ2-6, and 7 junctional nucleotides match TRBD1. This TCR derives from a boy between 5 and 17 years old in good health. The nucleotide sequence is given as TGTGCCACCGGGACAGAACATCTCTCTGGGGCCAACGTCCTGACTTTC. Its translation is CATGTEHLSGANVLTF.